The 13 T cell receptor beta chains below all came from one sample that was sequenced in a study of cytomegalovirus exposure and HLA in healthy donors. Use of 60 Vbeta and 13 Jbeta primers characterized the PCR. Here immunoSEQ multiplex PCR was the method, and the copy in TCRdb shows in-frame clones only, minus some. The sample has 140,000 to 150,000 clones, about two thirds seen once; the top ten hold roughly 2%. The sample consisted of PBMCs. The receptors derive from a woman aged 60-70 years in good health and CMV-seropositive.

The chain recombines TRBV6-6 with TRBJ2-7; 10 nucleotides line up with TRBD1. The CDR3 runs 15 residues. V lost 6 bases, J lost 2 bases, and 7 bases stayed unmatched. CDR1 and CDR2 (germline): MNHNY, SVGAGI (reference sequence). The CDR3 is CASSNPGQGTYEQYF. CDR3 nucleotides: TGTGCCAGCAGCAACCCGGGACAGGGGACCTACGAGCAGTACTTC.

The rearrangement joins TRBV4-1 to TRBJ1-4; 7 bases are a match to TRBD1. Unmatched junction bases numbered 4, after V lost 4 bases and J lost 5 bases. This CDR3 spans 14 amino acids. Germline lookup yields CDR1 MGHRA and CDR2 YSYEKL. The CDR3 nucleotides read TGCGCCAGCAGCCTCGAACAGGGGAATGAAAAACTGTTTTTT. Encoded protein: CASSLEQGNEKLFF.

V and J are TRBV29-1 and TRBJ2-2, with TRBD2 identical over 12 bases. CDR3 size: 14 residues. Germline CDR1 and CDR2: SQVTM and ANQGSEA. The J segment lost 2 bases and the V segment lost 7 bases, leaving 2 bases of the junction unmatched. The CDR3 coding sequence is TGCAGCGCGGGACTAGCGGGCAACACCGGGGAGCTGTTTTTT. Residues: CSAGLAGNTGELFF.

The chain carries TRBV2 and TRBJ2-7; 9 nucleotides align to TRBD1. Germline trimming cut 4 bases from V and 6 bases from J; bases unmatched to any gene: 10. There are 15 residues in the CDR3. Germline CDR1 and CDR2: SNHLY and FYNNEI. Here the CDR3 reads CASSVQGQGSSEQYF. The CDR3 DNA reads TGTGCCAGCAGTGTGCAGGGACAGGGATCAAGCGAGCAGTACTTC.

The chain uses TRBV11-2 and TRBJ2-5; D call uncertain. The V gene's germline CDR1 is SGHAT and CDR2 FQNNGV. Trimming removed 5 bases at V and 5 bases at J, with 12 bases between. The CDR3 is made up of 13 amino acids. The chain's CDR3 is CASSPNSRETQYF. DNA of the CDR3: TGTGCCAGCAGCCCGAACTCCAGGGAGACCCAGTACTTC.

For the CDR3, the DNA is TGTGCCAGCAGCTGGGCCGACGGTGAAAAACTGTTTTTT. Residues: CASSWADGEKLFF. The chain has TRBV7-8 and TRBJ1-4; unclear D gene. Per the germline V gene, CDR1 is SGHVS and CDR2 is FQNEAQ. Trimming removed 4 bases at V and 7 bases at J, with 10 bases between. The CDR3 loop spans 13 amino acids.

The gene calls are TRBV5-1 and TRBJ2-7; TRBD1 is a possible D gene (5 bases). Trimming removed 1 base at V and 2 bases at J, with 7 bases between. The CDR3 sequence is 13 residues long. Germline V gene data show CDR1 as SGHRS and CDR2 as YFSETQ. The CDR3 sequence is CASSLTGTYEQYF. The CDR3 coding sequence is TGCGCCAGCAGCTTGACAGGAACCTACGAGCAGTACTTC.

The V and J genes are TRBV29-1 and TRBJ1-5, with D uncertain. Per the germline V gene, CDR1 is SQVTM and CDR2 is ANQGSEA. The V and J ends lost 4 bases and 0 bases respectively, with 13 bases between them. The CDR3 is made up of 15 amino acids. DNA for the CDR3: TGCAGCGTTGGAACCACCGGTGGTAGCAATCAGCCCCAGCATTTT. It specifies CSVGTTGGSNQPQHF.

The chain uses TRBV6-5 and TRBJ1-2; D perhaps matches TRBD1 (6 bases). Trimming took 5 bases from V and 3 from J, leaving 13 bases between them. Germline V gives CDR1 MNHEY, CDR2 SVGAGI. The CDR3 is made up of 14 amino acids. The CDR3 is CASSPRQAYYGYTF. CDR3 nucleotide sequence: TGTGCCAGCAGTCCTAGACAGGCGTACTATGGCTACACCTTC.

The chain uses TRBV5-4 and TRBJ2-4, with TRBD2 as a possible D gene (7 bases). This CDR3 has 17 amino acids. CDR1 SGHNT and CDR2 YYREEE come from the germline V gene (reference sequence). V was clipped by 3 bases and J by 0 bases, with 16 bases between them. The CDR3 nucleotides are TGTGCCAGCAGCTCGGGGACTAAGGGGGGAGCCAAAAACATTCAGTACTTC. Its translation: CASSSGTKGGAKNIQYF.

The CDR3: CASSLTQGVLTDTQYF. For the CDR3, the DNA is TGCGCCAGCAGCTTGACCCAGGGGGTTCTCACAGATACGCAGTATTTT. The rearrangement joins TRBV5-1 to TRBJ2-3; 7 bases are a match to TRBD1. V dropped 1 base and J dropped 2; count of bases not matched to a gene: 7. The CDR3 has 16 residues. Germline CDR1 SGHRS, CDR2 YFSETQ. The full variable domain, in which reference TRBV5-1 and TRBJ2-3 provide the parts outside the CDR3, is KAGVTQTPRYLIKTRGQQVTLSCSPISGHRSVSWYQQTPGQGLQFLFEYFSETQRNKGNFPGRFSGRQFSNSRSEMNVSTLELGDSALYLCASSLTQGVLTDTQYFGPGTRLTVL.

This clone has more than one count but fewer than ten. The chain combines TRBV6-5 with TRBJ1-2; weak D call: TRBD1 (5 bases). V dropped 2 bases and J dropped 6 bases, with 10 bases sitting between them. The CDR3 contains 13 residues. CDR1 is MNHEY and CDR2 is SVGAGI in the germline V gene. The CDR3 bases are TGTGCCAGCAGTTACCCCGACAGTAATGGCTACACCTTC. It specifies CASSYPDSNGYTF.

The chain couples TRBV9 to TRBJ1-1; possible D gene TRBD1, 6 bases. This CDR3 region has 15 residues. The ends were cut back, 5 bases at V and 1 base at J, with 15 bases in the middle. Germline V CDR1 and CDR2: SGDLS, YYNGEE. The CDR3 here is CASSDTGLPNTEAFF. The CDR3 DNA reads as TGTGCCAGCAGTGATACAGGGCTTCCGAACACTGAAGCTTTCTTT.